Listed below are T cell receptor beta chains from one sample, sequenced in a study of CD8+ T cells in alopecia areata. Assay: immunoSEQ multiplex PCR; the TCRdb copy retains only in-frame clones and omits some. The sample carries some 99,000 clones, under 45% recorded once. Sequences were obtained from CD4+ T cells sorted from blood. The receptors originated from a human donor with alopecia areata. Both conserved end residues are trimmed from each CDR3. A D gene is named only where the DNA matches it firmly. Expanded clones get a size class; other rows say once, few or many, or leave the size out.

.,TRBV28,few,TRBJ2-7,ASKTGTATYEQY
.,TRBV30,.,TRBJ1-2,AWRPTGGGYT
.,TRBV29-1,.,TRBJ2-1,SVDLLFERNERF
.,TRBV10-2,few,TRBJ2-5,ASRGDRETQY
TRBD2,TRBV4-2,.,TRBJ2-3,ASSQDRLADTDTQY
.,TRBV7-2,few,TRBJ2-7,ASSLALTYEQY
.,TRBV29-1,.,TRBJ1-2,SVAHGGSNYGYT
.,TRBV30,.,TRBJ1-6,AWGEAFMDSPLH
.,TRBV9,.,TRBJ1-5,ASSVAPTADQPQH
TRBD1,TRBV30,few,TRBJ1-6,AWSGTGTNSPLH
TRBD1,TRBV5-4,.,TRBJ2-5,ASSLGTGGWETQY
.,TRBV6-1,.,TRBJ2-1,AISPVGLYNEQF
.,TRBV29-1,once,TRBJ1-1,SVLRASNTEAF
.,TRBV29-1,few,TRBJ1-6,SVEFGGNSPLH
.,TRBV29-1,.,TRBJ2-2,SVELATGELF
.,TRBV14,.,TRBJ2-2,ASSYRTNTGELF
TRBD1,TRBV5-6,.,TRBJ2-1,ASRSRQGATDLYNEQF
TRBD1,TRBV29-1,.,TRBJ1-3,SVRDRGGNTIY
TRBD1,TRBV11-2,.,TRBJ2-3,ASSPYRGLDTQY
.,TRBV5-1,once,TRBJ2-2,ASSLVLNGNTGELF
.,TRBV30,.,TRBJ2-7,AWGENEQY
.,TRBV6-5,.,TRBJ1-1,ASSYRGAEAF
.,TRBV28,few,TRBJ2-3,ASSPPVTDTQY
.,TRBV5-1,.,TRBJ2-1,ASSPRTNEQF
TRBD2,TRBV28,.,TRBJ2-1,ASSFFSGRFYNEQF
TRBD2,TRBV30,few,TRBJ2-1,AWSVLAGRNEQF
.,TRBV5-1,once,TRBJ2-5,ASTDSQETQY
.,TRBV9,.,TRBJ2-1,ASSVLSYNEQF
TRBD1,TRBV7-2,.,TRBJ1-2,ASSSLTGNYGYT
.,TRBV29-1,.,TRBJ2-5,SASRTGGAKETQY
.,TRBV5-1,.,TRBJ2-2,ASMAGTPTGELF
.,TRBV5-1,.,TRBJ2-5,ASSLAGAETQY
TRBD2,TRBV7-6,.,TRBJ2-7,ASRGLAGPEQY
.,TRBV6-6,.,TRBJ1-2,ASSRADTNYGYT
.,TRBV28,.,TRBJ1-5,ASLDGNQPQH
TRBD1,TRBV6-5,.,TRBJ2-7,ASSKDRNYEQY
.,TRBV30,.,TRBJ1-5,AWAGQPAQPQH
.,TRBV4-1,.,TRBJ1-2,ASSQVVRRTPPYGYT
.,TRBV30,.,TRBJ1-2,AWKGAGRLYT
.,TRBV7-9,few,TRBJ2-5,ASSPGVRETQY
.,TRBV30,few,TRBJ1-6,AWRKEGSPLH
.,TRBV13,.,TRBJ1-2,ASSLATEGVRYGYT
.,TRBV14,few,TRBJ2-5,ASSPGVLGETQY
.,TRBV14,few,TRBJ1-4,ASSQVGGEKLF
.,TRBV2,few,TRBJ2-5,ASSESLNIGTQY
.,TRBV29-1,.,TRBJ1-2,SVTRGYGYT
TRBD2,TRBV29-1,.,TRBJ2-3,SVTSGSTDTQY
TRBD2,TRBV7-2,few,TRBJ2-5,ASRSDSGRAETQY
.,TRBV5-1,.,TRBJ2-1,ASSRGGPLYNEQF
TRBD1,TRBV14,.,TRBJ1-2,ASSHRTGWNYGYT
TRBD1,TRBV28,.,TRBJ2-7,ASSSSWTGTASSYEQY
.,TRBV7-9,.,TRBJ2-3,ASSRRQARVTTDTQY
TRBD1,TRBV29-1,few,TRBJ1-6,SAAGQGESPLH
.,TRBV28,few,TRBJ2-1,ASLGGGTQVQF
.,TRBV29-1,.,TRBJ1-1,SVGRDGSTEAF